This TCR beta chain was sequenced during a study of blood T cell repertoires in COVID-19. In terms of age and location, participants ranged from roughly 18 to 90 years and lived in approximately 26 US areas. Cohorts were assigned according to the clinical history that participants reported. All recovered Cohort 3 donors got two negative PCRs, got clearance, or saw symptom resolution. Assay: immunoSEQ multiplex PCR; the TCRdb copy retains only in-frame clones and omits some. The data hold around 170,000 clones, with approximately 84% observed a single time. The source material was PBMCs or T cells enriched from blood (not recorded which). The receptor was derived from a middle-aged man who had recovered from COVID-19.

CDR3 in amino acids: CATSGEYNEQFF. CDR3 in DNA: TGTGCTACTAGCGGGGAGTACAATGAGCAGTTCTTC. The rearrangement joins TRBV19 to TRBJ2-1; 10 nucleotides align to TRBD2. The germline gives CDR1 LNHDA, CDR2 SQIVND (reference sequence). CDR3 length: 12 residues.